Listed below are T cell receptor beta chains from one sample, sequenced in a study of OX40 agonist ivuxolimab in advanced cancers. Measured with immunoSEQ multiplex PCR; TCRdb has only the in-frame clones, and not every one. The sample lists around 100,000 clones; roughly 93% were seen once. Sequenced here: CD4+ or CD8+ T cells sorted from blood, sampled in a trial of the OX40 agonist ivuxolimab. These receptors were obtained from an adult with an advanced solid tumor such as melanoma, head and neck, liver or kidney cancer. Both conserved end residues are part of each CDR3. A D gene is named only where the DNA matches it firmly. Clone size, where shown, is once, few, many, or a class for clones that have expanded.

CDR3	DNA	V	J	size	D
CASSFQGVKTQYF	TGTGCCAGCAGTTTCCAGGGGGTAAAGACCCAGTACTTC	TRBV27	TRBJ2-5	.	TRBD1
CAWSVRGQGVQPQHF	TGTGCCTGGAGTGTACGGGGGCAAGGGGTTCAGCCCCAGCATTTT	TRBV30	TRBJ1-5	.	.
CASSRPPRTSGKETQYF	TGTGCCAGCAGCCGTCCCCCACGGACTAGCGGGAAGGAGACCCAGTACTTC	TRBV11-3	TRBJ2-5	.	TRBD2
CASQYLTPGSYGYTF	TGTGCCAGTCAATATCTGACACCCGGAAGTTATGGCTACACCTTC	TRBV2	TRBJ1-2	.	.
CASSELQVSSGNTIYF	TGTGCCAGCAGTGAATTACAGGTTAGCTCTGGAAACACCATATATTTT	TRBV6-1	TRBJ1-3	.	.
CATSRDQSGENTIYF	TGTGCCACCAGCAGGGACCAGTCGGGGGAAAACACCATATATTTT	TRBV15	TRBJ1-3	.	.
CASSPELRGDTQYF	TGTGCCAGCAGCCCGGAGCTACGGGGAGATACGCAGTATTTT	TRBV11-1	TRBJ2-3	.	.
CASSLEGYGYTF	TGTGCCAGCAGCTTAGAGGGGTATGGCTACACCTTC	TRBV7-9	TRBJ1-2	.	.
CASSLGQGVLRETQYF	TGTGCCAGCAGTTTGGGACAGGGGGTGTTACGAGAGACCCAGTACTTC	TRBV5-4	TRBJ2-5	.	TRBD1
CASSLFNRGEAFF	TGTGCCAGCAGTTTATTTAATAGGGGAGAAGCTTTCTTT	TRBV28	TRBJ1-1	.	.
CASRLGLDQPQHF	TGTGCCAGCAGGTTGGGGCTTGATCAGCCCCAGCATTTT	TRBV28	TRBJ1-5	.	.
CASSLAAGTGVPRGANVLTF	TGTGCCAGCAGCTTGGCGGCCGGGACAGGGGTTCCCCGTGGGGCCAACGTCCTGACTTTC	TRBV7-3	TRBJ2-6	.	TRBD1
CASSLAGNDSPLHF	TGTGCCAGCAGCTTAGCGGGGAATGATTCACCCCTCCACTTT	TRBV7-2	TRBJ1-6	.	.
CASSFSASTDTQYF	TGTGCCAGCAGCTTCTCAGCTAGCACAGATACGCAGTATTTT	TRBV11-2	TRBJ2-3	.	.
CASSLDGGINTEAFF	TGCGCCAGCAGCTTGGATGGGGGTATCAACACTGAAGCTTTCTTT	TRBV5-1	TRBJ1-1	once	.
CAWSVGGSLNIQYF	TGTGCCTGGAGTGTAGGGGGAAGTCTAAACATTCAGTACTTC	TRBV30	TRBJ2-4	.	.
CASSSGVGREYGYTF	TGCGCCAGCAGCTCTGGGGTGGGCAGGGAGTATGGCTACACCTTC	TRBV5-1	TRBJ1-2	.	.
CASSQDQGSNQPQHF	TGTGCCAGCAGCCAGGACCAGGGTAGCAATCAGCCCCAGCATTTT	TRBV4-2	TRBJ1-5	.	.
CASSLDTDTQYF	TGTGCCAGCAGCTTGGACACAGATACGCAGTATTTT	TRBV5-4	TRBJ2-3	.	.
CASSVQGTGYTF	TGTGCCAGCAGCGTACAGGGCACTGGCTACACCTTC	TRBV6-6	TRBJ1-2	.	.
CASSLGFSNTGELFF	TGTGCCAGCAGCTTAGGGTTTTCGAACACCGGGGAGCTGTTTTTT	TRBV7-3	TRBJ2-2	.	.
CASRRTGGNNEQFF	TGTGCCAGCAGGCGGACAGGGGGGAATAATGAGCAGTTCTTC	TRBV5-4	TRBJ2-1	.	TRBD1